The 9 T cell receptor beta chains reported below all come from one sample, sequenced in a study of blood T cells in healthy people across ages (dated by TCRdb to between 2014 and 2017). The library was produced with 5' RACE. Sequenced using an Illumina HiSeq 2500. A second PCR of roughly 6 to 11 cycles was run with a J-beta primer mix and a sample-barcoded 5' primer. The raw public data were reprocessed by TCRdb itself: fastp quality trimming at Q25, MiXCR clonotype calling, in-frame beta chains only. CDR3 protein sequences are deduplicated, and each keeps its most common genes and DNA. Present in this sample are 1,100,000 or so distinct CDR3 sequences, more than 40% of which were seen just once. The top ten constitute approximately 19% of the sample. The specimen sequenced was blood. The receptors derive from a woman between 55 and 75 years old in good health.

This clonotype has more than one count but fewer than ten. The V and J genes are TRBV28 and TRBJ2-7; 9 nucleotides align to TRBD2. This CDR3 contains 16 residues. V lost 3 bases and J lost 1; bases outside the gene matches: 7. Germline V gene data show CDR1 as MDHEN and CDR2 as SYDVKM. For the CDR3, the DNA is TGTGCCAGCAGTTTGGTCCTAGCGGGGTCTTCCTACGAGCAGTACTTC. This gives the protein CASSLVLAGSSYEQYF.

This chain joins TRBV12-3 or TRBV12-4 and TRBJ2-6; TRBD1 agrees at 7 bases. J lost 0 bases, V lost 5 bases, and 1 base had no gene match. This CDR3 region has 15 residues. The CDR3 sequence is CASSAGGSGANVLTF. CDR3 nucleotides: TGTGCCAGCAGTGCAGGGGGCTCTGGGGCCAACGTCCTGACTTTC.

This clonotype showed up just a few times. The chain recombines TRBV12-3 or TRBV12-4 with TRBJ2-7; perhaps TRBD2 as D (5 bases). The CDR3 is made up of 15 amino acids. Trimming took 3 bases from V and 0 from J, leaving 12 bases between them. For the CDR3, the DNA is TGTGCCAGCAGTTTTGTTGGGGAGCCCTCCTACGAGCAGTACTTC. Its protein product is CASSFVGEPSYEQYF.

In this sample, this clonotype turned up a few times. V is TRBV3-1 and J is TRBJ2-7; a weak D match, TRBD1 (7 bases). The CDR3 spans 16 residues. Trimming left V 2 bases short and J 1 base short, with 15 bases between. CDR1 is LGHDT, CDR2 YNNKEL, per germline (reference sequence). Written as DNA, the CDR3 is TGTGCCAGCAGCCAACGACAGGGTGGGAGGTCCTACGAGCAGTACTTC. Its translation: CASSQRQGGRSYEQYF.

V usage is TRBV7-9 and J usage is TRBJ2-1, with a weak D call TRBD2 (7 bases). Germline V gene data show CDR1 as SEHNR and CDR2 as FQNEAQ (reference sequence). Trimming shortened V by 5 bases and J by 8 bases, and 19 bases separated the two germline ends. The CDR3 length is 15 residues. The CDR3 loop reads CASSPRLASGDEQFF. The CDR3, as DNA: TGTGCCAGCAGCCCCCGACTAGCTTCAGGGGATGAGCAGTTCTTC.

A few counts support this clonotype. J is TRBJ2-3 and V is TRBV6-6; D might be TRBD2 (5 bases). The CDR3 runs 15 residues. V lost 7 bases and J lost 0, with 14 bases in between. Looked up from germline, CDR1 is MNHNY and CDR2 is SVGAGI (reference sequence). The CDR3 region is CASTSGSPSTDTQYF. The DNA of the CDR3 is TGTGCCAGCACCTCGGGGAGTCCGAGCACAGATACGCAGTATTTT.

This clonotype has just one count. The chain carries TRBV25-1 and TRBJ2-3, with a tentative D call TRBD2 (5 bases). The CDR3 contains 13 residues. The V end was cut by 2 bases, the J end by 11 bases, with 14 bases between. CDR1 and CDR2 from the germline V gene are MGHDK and SYGVNS. Written as DNA, the CDR3 is TGTGCCAGCAGTGAAGGGCCGGAAGGGAGGCAGTATTTT. Amino acid sequence: CASSEGPEGRQYF.

This clonotype was seen only a few times. The rearrangement joins TRBV7-9 to TRBJ2-4; unclear D gene. The J call may not be correct, given that the DNA end is closer to TRBJ2-7. Per the germline V gene, CDR1 is SEHNR and CDR2 is FQNEAQ (reference sequence). This CDR3 contains 15 residues. The CDR3, as DNA: TGTGCCAGCAGCCTAGTGGGTGCAAGGGCCCCCGAGCAGTACTTC. This gives the protein CASSLVGARAPEQYF.

This clonotype has only a few counts. This chain links TRBV20-1 with TRBJ2-3, with D perhaps TRBD1 (6 bases). The CDR3 is made up of 14 amino acids. Germline CDR1 DFQATT, CDR2 SNEGSKA (reference sequence). V was shortened by 6 bases and J by 2 bases, with 15 bases between the two germline ends. This chain's CDR3 is CSASGQLLTDTQYF. The CDR3, as DNA: TGCAGTGCCAGTGGACAGCTACTCACAGATACGCAGTATTTT.